These T cell receptor beta chains were read from a single sample in a study of graft-versus-host responses after intestinal transplantation. These TCRs are of unknown antigen specificity. TCRdb's copy holds only in-frame clones and misses some; the assay was immunoSEQ multiplex PCR. The sample lists 130,000 or so clones; about nine tenths were seen once. Source: unstimulated CD4+ T cells sorted from spleen or lymph node cells, taken before intestinal transplant. These receptors originate from a human donor who received an intestinal transplant. Each CDR3 is given with its conserved first and last residue. The D gene is left open where the match is weak. Some rows mark clone size as missing; the rest say once, few, many or name a class of expanded clone.

TRBJ1-5 | NA | NA | TRBV4-1 | CASSQTPDIYSNQPQHF | TGCGCCAGCAGCCAAACTCCGGACATTTATAGCAATCAGCCCCAGCATTTT
TRBJ1-3 | NA | NA | TRBV6-1 | CASSTDRGNTIYF | TGTGCCAGTTCGACAGACCGCGGAAACACCATATATTTT
TRBJ1-6 | TRBD1 | NA | TRBV9 | CASSVGDRGDNSPLHF | TGTGCCAGCAGCGTAGGAGACAGGGGGGATAATTCACCCCTCCACTTT
TRBJ2-7 | TRBD2 | NA | TRBV19 | CASSIEVAGGTYEQYF | TGTGCCAGTAGTATAGAGGTAGCGGGGGGCACCTACGAGCAGTACTTC
TRBJ2-7 | TRBD1 | NA | TRBV5-5 | CASSLVRDSIYEQYF | TGTGCCAGCAGCTTGGTCCGGGACAGCATATACGAGCAGTACTTC
TRBJ2-5 | NA | NA | TRBV7-9 | CASSLKGETQYF | TGTGCCAGCAGCCTGAAGGGAGAGACCCAGTACTTC
TRBJ2-7 | NA | NA | TRBV18 | CASSPQGDKGRSWQYF | TGTGCCAGCTCACCACAAGGAGATAAGGGCCGTAGTTGGCAGTACTTC
TRBJ2-5 | NA | once | TRBV28 | CASSFDSYQETQYF | TGTGCCAGCAGTTTTGACAGCTACCAAGAGACCCAGTACTTC
TRBJ1-2 | NA | once | TRBV21-1 | CASSAPGDSFYGYTF | TGTGCCAGCAGCGCCCCAGGGGATTCTTTCTATGGCTACACCTTC
TRBJ1-4 | NA | NA | TRBV4-2 | CASRYSSSTNEKLFF | TGTGCCAGCAGATATTCCTCCTCAACTAATGAAAAACTGTTTTTT
TRBJ2-1 | TRBD2 | NA | TRBV5-1 | CASSVPAGGSYNEQFF | TGCGCCAGCAGCGTACCAGCGGGAGGGTCCTACAATGAGCAGTTCTTC
TRBJ1-1 | NA | NA | TRBV5-8 | CASSLVGQLRSEAFF | TGTGCCAGCAGCCTGGTCGGACAACTAAGGTCTGAAGCTTTCTTT
TRBJ1-6 | NA | NA | TRBV30 | CAWSVGLLGDNSPLHF | TGTGCCTGGAGTGTAGGTCTTCTGGGGGATAATTCACCCCTCCACTTT
TRBJ2-6 | NA | NA | TRBV21-1 | CASSLPYSGANVLTF | TGTGCCAGCAGCCTCCCTTACTCTGGGGCCAACGTCCTGACTTTC
TRBJ2-7 | TRBD1 | NA | TRBV19 | CASSGGQGGSPYEQYF | TGTGCCAGTAGTGGAGGACAGGGGGGGAGTCCCTACGAGCAGTACTTC
TRBJ1-3 | NA | NA | TRBV18 | CASSPSIRTLSGNTIYF | TGTGCCAGCTCACCATCAATTCGTACCCTCTCTGGAAACACCATATATTTT
TRBJ2-2 | TRBD2 | NA | TRBV10-3 | CAISGSESGELFF | TGTGCCATTAGCGGGAGTGAGTCCGGGGAGCTGTTTTTT
TRBJ1-2 | NA | NA | TRBV5-4 | CASSPGTDNYGYTF | TGTGCCAGCAGCCCTGGGACGGATAACTATGGCTACACCTTC
TRBJ1-2 | NA | few | TRBV19 | CASSIGARTYGYTF | TGTGCCAGTAGTATCGGTGCCAGGACCTATGGCTACACCTTC
TRBJ2-7 | NA | NA | TRBV28 | CASSSPGLAGYEQYF | TGTGCCAGCAGTTCCCCGGGACTGGCAGGGTACGAGCAGTACTTC
TRBJ2-1 | TRBD2 | NA | TRBV4-1 | CASSQDRLAGNNEQFF | TGCGCCAGCAGCCAAGATAGGCTAGCGGGTAATAATGAGCAGTTCTTC
TRBJ2-5 | NA | NA | TRBV7-9 | CASSLLDQETQYF | TGTGCCAGCAGCTTATTAGATCAGGAGACCCAGTACTTC
TRBJ2-7 | TRBD1 | NA | TRBV7-8 | CASSFRTGRNYEQYF | TGTGCCAGCAGCTTCCGGACAGGGAGAAACTACGAGCAGTACTTC
TRBJ1-5 | NA | NA | TRBV28 | CASSTGAPRVGPQHF | TGTGCCAGCTCAACGGGGGCGCCGAGAGTAGGGCCCCAGCATTTT
TRBJ1-5 | NA | NA | TRBV28 | CASSRMSNQPQHF | TGTGCCAGCTCCCGGATGAGCAATCAGCCCCAGCATTTT
TRBJ2-7 | TRBD1 | NA | TRBV27 | CASSSYRTGGVYEQYF | TGTGCCAGCAGCTCCTACCGGACAGGGGGAGTCTACGAGCAGTACTTC
TRBJ2-7 | TRBD2 | NA | TRBV14 | CASSPGLAGVNVFRYEQYF | TGTGCCAGCAGCCCGGGACTAGCGGGAGTAAATGTTTTTAGGTACGAGCAGTACTTC
TRBJ1-4 | TRBD1 | NA | TRBV27 | CASRRGTGGPNEKLFF | TGTGCCAGCAGAAGAGGGACAGGGGGACCTAATGAAAAACTGTTTTTT
TRBJ1-5 | TRBD1 | NA | TRBV9 | CASSPRQGIGQPQHF | TGTGCCAGCAGCCCCCGACAGGGGATAGGTCAGCCCCAGCATTTT
TRBJ2-3 | NA | NA | TRBV27 | CASRTSGITDTQYF | TGTGCCAGCAGAACGAGTGGGATCACAGATACGCAGTATTTT
TRBJ2-5 | NA | NA | TRBV20-1 | CSARGVETQYF | TGCAGTGCTAGAGGAGTCGAGACCCAGTACTTC
TRBJ1-5 | NA | NA | TRBV28 | CASSFRVGNQPQHF | TGTGCCAGCAGTTTCAGGGTAGGCAATCAGCCCCAGCATTTT
TRBJ1-1 | NA | NA | TRBV19 | CASMRGGPVSEAFF | TGTGCCAGTATGAGGGGGGGCCCCGTGTCTGAAGCTTTCTTT
TRBJ2-1 | NA | once | TRBV12-5 | CASGLVLGGANEQFF | TGTGCTAGTGGTTTGGTACTTGGGGGGGCGAATGAGCAGTTCTTC
TRBJ2-7 | TRBD2 | NA | TRBV11-3 | CASSAGLAGHYEQYF | TGTGCCAGCAGCGCCGGACTAGCGGGTCACTACGAGCAGTACTTC
TRBJ2-1 | TRBD2 | once | TRBV7-7 | CASSLEASGNEQFF | TGTGCTAGCAGCTTAGAGGCTAGCGGTAATGAGCAGTTCTTC
TRBJ2-5 | NA | NA | TRBV5-4 | CASSIADRRGETQYF | TGTGCCAGCAGCATTGCCGACAGGCGGGGGGAGACCCAGTACTTC
TRBJ2-1 | NA | NA | TRBV10-3 | CAITGQKVYNEQFF | TGTGCCATCACAGGACAGAAAGTCTACAATGAGCAGTTCTTC
TRBJ1-1 | NA | NA | TRBV7-2 | CASSTTATEAFF | TGTGCCAGCAGCACGACAGCCACTGAAGCTTTCTTT
TRBJ1-5 | NA | NA | TRBV5-1 | CASSLGAGSYQPQHF | TGCGCCAGCAGCTTGGGGGCCGGGAGCTATCAGCCCCAGCATTTT